These 5 T cell receptor beta chains were sequenced from one sample in a study of T cells after yellow fever vaccination. MiXCR, run by TCRdb on the 5' RACE reads, gives a single entry per CDR3 protein. The table records 250,000 or so distinct CDR3 sequences, around 6.7% of them present only once. The input for sequencing was CD4+ T cells sorted from PBMCs, taken on the day of the yellow fever booster vaccination. The receptors come from a man aged 25 to 40 who received the YFV17D yellow fever vaccine.

This clonotype was detected ten times or more. This rearrangement joins TRBV5-1 to TRBJ2-2; 7 bases line up with TRBD1. Trimming removed 2 bases from V and 1 base from J; junction bases left unmatched: 5. Germline V lookup: CDR1 SGHRS, CDR2 YFSETQ. The CDR3 contains 16 residues. The CDR3 DNA follows: TGCGCCAGCAGCTTAGGGGGCCAAGGGAACACCGGGGAGCTGTTTTTT. It codes for CASSLGGQGNTGELFF.

This clonotype was seen ten or more times. This chain uses TRBV5-6 with TRBJ2-1, with TRBD1 as a possible D gene (6 bases). This CDR3 comprises 13 residues. From germline, CDR1 is SGHDT and CDR2 YYEEEE. V lost 2 bases and J 10 bases, leaving 13 bases between the germline ends. The CDR3 nucleotides are TGTGCCAGCAGCTTTGGGGGACAAGGGGAGCAGTTCTTC. It codes for CASSFGGQGEQFF.

Ten or more counts support this clonotype. The J gene is TRBJ2-2, the V gene TRBV12-5, with D tentatively TRBD1 (6 bases). Trimming shortened V by 0 bases and J by 5 bases, and 13 bases separated the two germline ends. Germline V lookup: CDR1 LGHNT, CDR2 FRNRAP. The CDR3 sequence is 16 residues long. The CDR3 loop reads CASGLVQGTLTGELFF. CDR3 nucleotides: TGTGCTAGTGGTTTGGTACAGGGCACACTGACCGGGGAGCTGTTTTTT.

This clonotype has a count of ten or more. V gene TRBV3-1 combines with J gene TRBJ2-2, with 11 bases matching TRBD2. Germline values: CDR1 LGHDT, CDR2 YNNKEL (reference sequence). Losses at the gene ends were 6 bases for V and 3 bases for J; bases not matched to a gene: 6. The CDR3 runs to 16 residues. The CDR3 sequence is CASRLLSGRDTGELFF. The CDR3 nucleotides are TGTGCCAGCAGGCTCCTTAGCGGGAGGGACACCGGGGAGCTGTTTTTT.

The rearrangement uses TRBV5-1 and TRBJ2-3; D is unclear. The CDR3 length is 15 residues. V was shortened by 3 bases and J by 1 base, with 12 bases between the two germline ends. From germline, CDR1 is SGHRS and CDR2 YFSETQ. CDR3 amino acids: CASSSQGYGTDTQYF. CDR3 DNA: TGCGCCAGCAGCTCTCAAGGGTACGGCACAGATACGCAGTATTTT.